These 16 T cell receptor beta chains originate from one sample sequenced in a study of blood T cell repertoires in COVID-19. The protocol was immunoSEQ multiplex PCR, while the TCRdb copy is restricted to in-frame clones and leaves out a portion. This table holds around 150,000 clones, around nine tenths found once. Source material: peripheral blood. The receptors shown here come from a woman in her 70s with COVID-19, enrolled during active disease.

This clone has only a few counts. The genes are TRBV12-3 or TRBV12-4 and TRBJ2-1, with a weak D call TRBD1 (5 bases). V was trimmed by 6 bases and J by 4 bases, leaving 10 bases between them. The CDR3 has 13 residues. CDR3 nucleotides: TGTGCCAGCAGGCGGACACCTTACAATGAGCAGTTCTTC. The encoded protein is CASRRTPYNEQFF.

The chain combines TRBV5-4 with TRBJ1-3; D not resolved. The V and J ends lost 5 bases and 0 bases respectively, with 15 bases between them. Germline V gives CDR1 SGHNT, CDR2 YYREEE (reference sequence). This CDR3 has 16 amino acids. CDR3 coding DNA: TGTGCCAGCAGTTCGGGGTTGGAGAGCTCTGGAAACACCATATATTTT. It yields the protein CASSSGLESSGNTIYF.

The chain links TRBV11-1 to TRBJ2-5; TRBD2 aligns across 11 bases. Trimming cost V 5 bases and J 3 bases; bases outside gene matches: 8. The CDR3 runs 16 residues. Germline-derived CDR1 and CDR2 are SGHAT and FQDESV (reference sequence). DNA of the CDR3: TGTGCCAGCAGCATGATGGGACTAGCGGCGGAAGAGACCCAGTACTTC. Encoded protein: CASSMMGLAAEETQYF.

The V call is TRBV10-3, the J call TRBJ2-1, with D perhaps TRBD2 (5 bases). Germline CDR1 ENHRY, CDR2 SYGVKD. Deletions cut 10 bases from V and 7 bases from J, with 20 bases between. The CDR3 is 14 amino acids. The CDR3 loop reads CATTLAPSLNEQFF. The CDR3, as DNA: TGTGCCACAACTCTAGCCCCAAGCCTTAATGAGCAGTTCTTC.

The rearrangement joins TRBV30 to TRBJ2-5; a weak D match, TRBD1 (6 bases). Germline V gene data show CDR1 as GTSNPN and CDR2 as SVGIG (reference sequence). V shed 2 bases and J shed 0 bases, with 10 bases lying between them. CDR3 length equals 14 residues. The CDR3 sequence is CAWSLRGYQETQYF. In DNA form, the CDR3 reads TGTGCCTGGAGTCTAAGGGGGTACCAAGAGACCCAGTACTTC. The full variable domain, completed using reference TRBV30 and TRBJ2-5, is SQTIHQWPATLVQPVGSPLSLECTVEGTSNPNLYWYRQAAGRGLQLLFYSVGIGQISSEVPQNLSASRPQDRQFILSSKKLLLSDSGFYLCAWSLRGYQETQYFGPGTRLLVL.

The chain recombines TRBV10-3 with TRBJ1-2, with TRBD1 identical over 7 bases. With 6 bases clipped from V and 6 bases from J, the junction kept 10 bases outside the gene matches. This CDR3 is built from 14 residues. CDR1 ENHRY and CDR2 SYGVKD come from the germline V gene. The CDR3 spells CAIRKDGQGDGYTF. CDR3 nucleotides: TGTGCCATCAGAAAGGACGGGCAGGGGGATGGCTACACCTTC.

The chain employs TRBV21-1 and TRBJ1-1; TRBD1, the D gene given by the table, was not confirmed from the DNA. TRBV21-1 is assigned pseudogene status. This CDR3 is 13 amino acids long. Here the CDR3 reads CASGGGLNTEAFF. CDR3 nucleotides: TGTGCCAGCGGAGGGGGCTTGAACACTGAAGCTTTCTTT.

This chain connects TRBV5-1 to TRBJ2-5; 7 bases are shared with TRBD1. This CDR3 spans 14 amino acids. V gave up 4 bases and J gave up 3 bases; unmatched junction bases: 6. Germline values: CDR1 SGHRS, CDR2 YFSETQ. CDR3 sequence reads: CASSPRGGEETQYF. The CDR3 nucleotides read TGCGCCAGCAGCCCCCGAGGGGGCGAAGAGACCCAGTACTTC.

DNA of the CDR3: TGTGCCACCAGTGACCCCGCCCGAGCTTGGACCCAGTACTTC. Protein sequence: CATSDPARAWTQYF. The chain is built from TRBV24-1 and TRBJ2-5; no definite D call. Deletions cut 4 bases from V and 7 bases from J, with 15 bases between. Germline assignment: CDR1 KGHDR and CDR2 SFDVKD. CDR3 length: 14 residues.

The rearrangement links TRBV19 to TRBJ1-2, with D perhaps TRBD1 (5 bases). The CDR3 length is 13 residues. Trimming took 8 bases from V and 8 from J, leaving 18 bases between them. Germline V gene lookup returns CDR1 LNHDA and CDR2 SQIVND (reference sequence). The CDR3 loop reads CASAEPGGKGYTF. The CDR3 bases are TGTGCCAGTGCTGAACCGGGGGGGAAGGGCTACACCTTC.

The J gene is TRBJ1-1, the V gene TRBV25-1; D gene uncertain. V was cut by 6 bases and J by 10 bases, with 12 bases left in between. The CDR3 has 11 amino acids. Per germline, CDR1 MGHDK and CDR2 SYGVNS. This CDR3 reads CASRGGPGAFF. Here the CDR3 DNA reads TGTGCCAGCAGGGGAGGCCCGGGAGCTTTCTTT.

DNA of the CDR3: TGTGCCAGCAGCCCCGCCGGGGGAGGGGTAAGACAGCCCCAGCATTTT. The encoded protein is CASSPAGGGVRQPQHF. The chain joins TRBV7-2 to TRBJ1-5, with D maybe TRBD1 (5 bases). Germline values: CDR1 SGHTA, CDR2 FQGNSA. The V end was cut by 5 bases, the J end by 7 bases, with 21 bases between. This CDR3 is 16 amino acids long.

The chain employs TRBV6-4 and TRBJ2-1, with D perhaps TRBD2 (7 bases). Germline CDR1 is MRHNA and CDR2 is SNTAGT. The CDR3 contains 14 residues. V lost 4 bases to trimming and J lost 3 bases, with 10 bases between them. This CDR3 reads CASSGEGDYNEQFF. As DNA, the CDR3 is TGTGCCAGCAGTGGGGAGGGGGACTACAATGAGCAGTTCTTC.

The chain has TRBV6-2 or TRBV6-3 and TRBJ1-4; the match to TRBD1 covers 7 bases. Germline assignment: CDR1 MNHEY and CDR2 SVGEGT. The CDR3 is made up of 16 amino acids. J lost 5 bases, V lost 2 bases, and 8 bases had no gene match. The DNA of the CDR3 is TGTGCCAGCAGTTACACCCCGGGGACAGCAAATGAAAAACTGTTTTTT. As protein: CASSYTPGTANEKLFF.

This clone was detected only once. The CDR3 is CASSLDALRNGYGYTF. The CDR3 DNA follows: TGTGCCAGCAGCTTAGACGCGCTTCGTAACGGCTATGGCTACACCTTC. The chain couples TRBV7-9 to TRBJ1-2; D uncertain. The CDR3 has 16 residues. CDR1 is SEHNR, CDR2 FQNEAQ, per germline (reference sequence). V was shortened by 1 base and J by 4 bases, with 16 bases between the two germline ends.

The chain joins TRBV24-1 to TRBJ1-2, with TRBD1 identical over 8 bases. Germline V gene data show CDR1 as KGHDR and CDR2 as SFDVKD. The length of the CDR3 is 15 residues. After removal of 3 bases from V and 4 bases from J, the junction contained 6 bases not matched to a gene. The CDR3 DNA reads as TGTGCCACCAGTGATCCCGGACAGGGCTCCTATGGCTACACCTTC. Translating gives CATSDPGQGSYGYTF.